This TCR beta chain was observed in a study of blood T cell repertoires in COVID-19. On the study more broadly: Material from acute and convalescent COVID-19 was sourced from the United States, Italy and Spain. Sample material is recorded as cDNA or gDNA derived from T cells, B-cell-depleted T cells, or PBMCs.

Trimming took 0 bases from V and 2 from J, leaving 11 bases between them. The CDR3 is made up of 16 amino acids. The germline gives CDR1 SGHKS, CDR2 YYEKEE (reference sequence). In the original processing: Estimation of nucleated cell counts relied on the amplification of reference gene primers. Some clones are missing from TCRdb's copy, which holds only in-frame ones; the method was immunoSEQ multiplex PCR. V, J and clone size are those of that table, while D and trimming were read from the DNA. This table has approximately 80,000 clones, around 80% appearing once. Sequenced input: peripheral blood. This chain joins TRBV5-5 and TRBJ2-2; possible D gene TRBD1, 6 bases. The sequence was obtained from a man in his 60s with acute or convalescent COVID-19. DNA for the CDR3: TGTGCCAGCAGCTTGGTAGGGGGTATCAACACCGGGGAGCTGTTTTTT. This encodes CASSLVGGINTGELFF.